The clone carrying this TCR beta chain turned up a few times. Its cognate antigen is unknown. This entry is derived from a study of response to subunit inactivated influenza vaccine. General study points: After each seasonal influenza vaccination, few new T cells are recruited, the authors suggested.

One entry per CDR3 protein results from TCRdb running MiXCR on the RT-PCR reads. The sample carries 550,000 to 800,000 distinct CDR3 sequences, 15% to 18% recorded once. This specimen was PBMCs from blood, taken 11 to 12 days after vaccination. This TCR was recovered from a man in his forties or fifties who received an inactivated influenza vaccine.

This CDR3 is CASSQGRRGDTEAFF. CDR3 nucleotide sequence: TGCGCCAGCAGCCAAGGCAGACGGGGGGACACTGAAGCTTTCTTT. This rearrangement joins TRBV4-3 to TRBJ1-1; D might be TRBD1 (5 bases). CDR1 LGHNA and CDR2 YSLEER come from the germline V gene. The CDR3 totals 15 residues. The ends were cut back, 1 base at V and 3 bases at J, with 12 bases in the middle.